This T cell receptor (beta chain) was profiled in a study of OX40 agonist ivuxolimab in advanced cancers. Study information: Dose-escalation cases comprised hepatocellular carcinoma, melanoma, renal cell or head and neck cancer.

The CDR3 has 15 residues. After removal of 5 bases from V and 8 bases from J, the junction contained 12 bases not matched to a gene. The V gene's germline CDR1 is MNHEY and CDR2 SMNVEV (reference sequence). The assay was immunoSEQ multiplex PCR, and TCRdb's table has in-frame clones only and misses some. The table records fewer than 75,000 clones, roughly 86% of them present only once. Sequencing was performed on CD4+ or CD8+ T cells sorted from blood, taken in a trial of the OX40 agonist ivuxolimab. The sequence was obtained from an adult with an advanced solid tumor such as melanoma, head and neck, liver or kidney cancer. The rearrangement uses TRBV27 and TRBJ1-2; 9 nucleotides agree with TRBD1. CDR3 protein: CASSPYGTGKDGYTF. Written as DNA, the CDR3 is TGTGCCAGCAGTCCTTACGGGACAGGGAAGGACGGCTACACCTTC.